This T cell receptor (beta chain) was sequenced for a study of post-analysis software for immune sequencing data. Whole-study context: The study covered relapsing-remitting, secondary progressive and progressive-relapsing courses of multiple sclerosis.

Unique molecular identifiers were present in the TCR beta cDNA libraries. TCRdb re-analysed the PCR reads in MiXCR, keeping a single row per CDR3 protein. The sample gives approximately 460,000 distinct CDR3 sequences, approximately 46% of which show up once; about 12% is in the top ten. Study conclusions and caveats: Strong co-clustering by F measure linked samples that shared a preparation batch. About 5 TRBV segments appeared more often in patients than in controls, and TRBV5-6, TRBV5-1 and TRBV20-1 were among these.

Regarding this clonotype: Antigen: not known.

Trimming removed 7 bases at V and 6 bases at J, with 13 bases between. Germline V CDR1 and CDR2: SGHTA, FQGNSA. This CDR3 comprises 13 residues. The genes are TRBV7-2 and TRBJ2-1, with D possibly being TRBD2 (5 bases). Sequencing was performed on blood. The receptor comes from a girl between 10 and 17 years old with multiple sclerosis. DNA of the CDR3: TGTGCCAGCAACCCGGACTTATTCAATGAGCAGTTCTTC. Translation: CASNPDLFNEQFF.